These 24 T cell receptor beta chains share one sample of origin, sequenced in a study of control samples from healthy donors and cancer patients. Sequencing used immunoSEQ multiplex PCR; TCRdb keeps in-frame clones, though not all of them. Here the sample spans roughly 84,000 clones, roughly 90% being singletons. Material: blood. The receptors here all came from a man between 50 and 59 years old in good health.

The chain combines TRBV3-1 (or the pseudogene TRBV3-2) with TRBJ2-5; 8 bases map to TRBD1. With 1 base clipped from V and 1 base from J, the junction kept 5 bases outside the gene matches. The CDR3 covers 16 residues. Germline CDR1 reads LGHDT; CDR2 reads YNNKEL (reference sequence). Here the CDR3 reads CASSQAGQEIQETQYF. CDR3 in DNA: TGTGCCAGCAGCCAAGCGGGACAGGAGATCCAAGAGACCCAGTACTTC.

The rearrangement uses TRBV2 and TRBJ2-1, with 8 bases matching TRBD2. The V and J ends lost 6 bases and 4 bases, in that order; junction bases with no gene match: 5. Germline V CDR1 and CDR2: SNHLY, FYNNEI. The CDR3 length is 14 residues. The CDR3 DNA reads as TGTGCCAGCAGGGCGGGGGGCCGTTACAATGAGCAGTTCTTC. Translated, it gives CASRAGGRYNEQFF.

This chain joins TRBV23-1 and TRBJ1-5, with TRBD1 as a possible D gene (6 bases). Being an ORF, TRBV23-1 has a function that is uncertain. The ends were cut back, 0 bases at V and 5 bases at J, with 11 bases in the middle. This CDR3 region has 15 residues. The CDR3 bases are TGCGCCAGCAGTCAATCTGGGGGGCTGGATCAGCCCCAGCATTTT. This encodes CASSQSGGLDQPQHF.

The chain recombines TRBV27 with TRBJ1-5; no firm D call. Trimming left V 5 bases short and J 4 bases short, with 12 bases between. Germline loops: CDR1 MNHEY, CDR2 SMNVEV (reference sequence). This CDR3 is built from 14 residues. The CDR3 DNA sequence: TGTGCCAGCAGTCCCGGGATTCCAAATCAGCCCCAGCATTTT. Protein sequence: CASSPGIPNQPQHF.

The chain combines TRBV2 with TRBJ1-6; TRBD1 agrees at 9 bases. CDR1 and CDR2 (germline): SNHLY, FYNNEI. The V gene end was trimmed by 3 bases and the J gene end by 10 bases; junction bases not matched to a gene: 7. The CDR3 length is 15 residues. The CDR3 loop reads CASSDGGQGRSPLHF. The CDR3 DNA reads as TGTGCCAGCAGTGATGGGGGACAGGGAAGGTCACCCCTCCACTTT.

The V call is TRBV11-3, the J call TRBJ2-5; 9 bases match TRBD2. CDR3 length equals 13 residues. The germline CDR1 and CDR2 sequences are SGHNT and YENEEA. V shed 6 bases and J 5 bases; nucleotides not matched to a gene: 4. The CDR3 is CASSTSGGETQYF. DNA for the CDR3: TGTGCCAGCAGTACCAGCGGGGGGGAGACCCAGTACTTC.

The CDR3 region has the DNA TGTGCCAGCAGTTGGGCAGGGAGGAATTCACCCCTCCACTTT. Protein: CASSWAGRNSPLHF. The chain combines TRBV6-2 or TRBV6-3 with TRBJ1-6, with TRBD1 as a possible D gene (5 bases). Germline CDR1 reads MNHEY; CDR2 reads SVGEGT. The CDR3 covers 14 residues. The V end lost 4 bases, the J end lost 7 bases, and 11 bases lay between the germline ends.

The chain has TRBV18 and TRBJ1-4, with D perhaps matching TRBD1 (5 bases). The germline V and J ends were trimmed by 6 bases and 0 bases, with 20 bases remaining between them. There are 18 residues in the CDR3. Per the germline V gene, CDR1 is KGHSH and CDR2 is LQKENI. This chain's CDR3 is CASSLLAQPGATNEKLFF. The CDR3 bases are TGTGCCAGCTCCCTCCTGGCCCAACCGGGGGCAACTAATGAAAAACTGTTTTTT.

The J gene is TRBJ2-1, the V gene TRBV7-2, with a possible D match to TRBD1 (7 bases). This CDR3 is 16 amino acids long. The V and J ends lost 5 bases and 7 bases respectively, with 21 bases between them. Germline values: CDR1 SGHTA, CDR2 FQGNSA. CDR3 residues: CASSPPRGQGRNEQFF. The DNA of the CDR3 is TGTGCCAGCAGCCCACCAAGGGGGCAGGGGAGGAATGAGCAGTTCTTC.

This chain links TRBV7-8 with TRBJ2-2, with D tentatively TRBD2 (6 bases). Looked up from germline, CDR1 is SGHVS and CDR2 is FQNEAQ. V lost 5 bases and J 5 bases, leaving 18 bases between the germline ends. CDR3 length: 16 amino acids. CDR3 region: CASSPGDLRGTGELFF. CDR3 in DNA: TGTGCCAGCAGCCCGGGGGATCTAAGAGGAACCGGGGAGCTGTTTTTT.

This clone has just one count. This sequence joins TRBV4-2 and TRBJ2-7; D tentatively reads TRBD1 or TRBD2 (5 bases each). Germline CDR1 is LGHNA and CDR2 is YNFKEQ. The V gene lost 0 bases and the J gene lost 0 bases, with 15 bases spanning the gap. This CDR3 spans 17 amino acids. CDR3 residues: CASSQDLPGQSSYEQYF. The CDR3 bases are TGTGCCAGCAGCCAAGATTTACCGGGGCAGAGCTCCTACGAGCAGTACTTC.

J is TRBJ2-1 and V is TRBV6-5; no clear D gene. The germline CDR1 and CDR2 sequences are MNHEY and SVGAGI. The CDR3 contains 14 residues. Trimming stripped 5 bases from V and 6 bases from J, with 14 bases between. Here the CDR3 reads CASSPRVRGNEQFF. CDR3 bases: TGTGCCAGCAGTCCCCGGGTGCGTGGCAATGAGCAGTTCTTC.

This chain joins TRBV28 and TRBJ2-7; TRBD2 might be the D (5 bases). The CDR3 is made up of 13 amino acids. CDR1 and CDR2 (germline): MDHEN, SYDVKM. V lost 6 bases and J lost 3, with 12 bases in between. CDR3 nucleotides: TGTGCCAGCAGCCCCGGGGAGATCTACGAGCAGTACTTC. The encoded protein is CASSPGEIYEQYF.

The J gene is TRBJ2-5, the V gene TRBV2; 10 nucleotides align to TRBD2. Germline-derived CDR1 and CDR2 are SNHLY and FYNNEI. Trimming removed 3 bases from V and 5 bases from J; junction bases left unmatched: 9. The CDR3 contains 16 residues. Here the CDR3 reads CASSDYAGLALETQYF. The CDR3 nucleotides are TGTGCCAGCAGTGACTATGCGGGACTAGCGCTCGAGACCCAGTACTTC. The entire variable domain, with the rest obtained from reference TRBV2 and TRBJ2-5, is as follows: EPEVTQTPSHQVTQMGQEVILRCVPISNHLYFYWYRQILGQKVEFLVSFYNNEISEKSEIFDDQFSVERPDGSNFTLKIRSTKLEDSAMYFCASSDYAGLALETQYFGPGTRLLVL.

This chain uses TRBV14 with TRBJ2-2, with 7 positions matching TRBD1. Losses at the gene ends were 4 bases for V and 6 bases for J; bases not matched to a gene: 8. The CDR3 loop spans 15 amino acids. Germline V gene sequence: CDR1 SGHDN, CDR2 FVKESK. The CDR3 here is CASSPRQGAAGELFF. CDR3 bases: TGTGCCAGCAGCCCAAGACAGGGAGCGGCCGGGGAGCTGTTTTTT.

The chain couples TRBV7-6 to TRBJ2-1; 7 bases map to TRBD1. This CDR3 contains 14 residues. The germline gives CDR1 SGHVS, CDR2 FNYEAQ. With V trimmed by 5 bases and J by 9 bases, 10 bases remained unmatched. CDR3 in amino acids: CASSRKLGQTEQFF. In DNA form, the CDR3 reads TGTGCCAGCAGCCGAAAACTGGGACAGACTGAGCAGTTCTTC.

J is TRBJ2-1 and V is TRBV30, with 11 nucleotides matching TRBD2. Germline V CDR1 and CDR2: GTSNPN, SVGIG (reference sequence). The trim removed 3 bases at V and 7 bases at J, leaving 2 bases unmatched. The CDR3 is 13 amino acids. The CDR3 DNA reads TGTGCCTGGAGGGTAGCGGGGGGGAATGAGCAGTTCTTC. Amino acid sequence: CAWRVAGGNEQFF. The full variable domain, rest sourced from reference TRBV30 and TRBJ2-1, is SQTIHQWPATLVQPVGSPLSLECTVEGTSNPNLYWYRQAAGRGLQLLFYSVGIGQISSEVPQNLSASRPQDRQFILSSKKLLLSDSGFYLCAWRVAGGNEQFFGPGTRLTVL.

The gene calls are TRBV12-5 and TRBJ2-5; D is undetermined. The V end lost 1 base, the J end lost 5 bases, and 5 bases lay between the germline ends. This CDR3 spans 12 amino acids. Per germline, CDR1 LGHNT and CDR2 FRNRAP. DNA of the CDR3: TGTGCTAGTGGTTTGGACTGGGAGACCCAGTACTTC. Translation: CASGLDWETQYF.

The chain couples TRBV5-4 to TRBJ2-2; the match to TRBD2 covers 15 bases. The germline gives CDR1 SGHNT, CDR2 YYREEE (reference sequence). After removal of 4 bases from V and 6 bases from J, the junction contained 10 bases not matched to a gene. CDR3 length: 18 amino acids. The CDR3 DNA is TGTGCCAGCAGCGGGGGGACTAGCGGGGGGAGAGGCGCCGGGGAGCTGTTTTTT. Protein product: CASSGGTSGGRGAGELFF.

This chain joins TRBV6-5 and TRBJ1-5; 8 positions agree with TRBD1. CDR1 and CDR2 (germline): MNHEY, SVGAGI. The CDR3 spans 15 residues. V dropped 5 bases and J dropped 2; count of bases not matched to a gene: 5. The CDR3 DNA is TGTGCCAGCAGTCACAGGGGGAGCGGCAATCAGCCCCAGCATTTT. It specifies CASSHRGSGNQPQHF.

The gene calls are TRBV5-5 and TRBJ1-5, with D uncertain. Trimming took off 2 bases at V and 0 bases at J, with 15 bases between the two ends. This CDR3 has 17 residues. The germline CDR1 and CDR2 sequences are SGHKS and YYEKEE (reference sequence). The CDR3, as DNA: TGTGCCAGCAGCTTCTCAGGTTTGTCCTCTAGCAATCAGCCCCAGCATTTT. The encoded protein is CASSFSGLSSSNQPQHF.

Only one count was recorded for this clone. Here the CDR3 reads CAISAGNSNQPQHF. DNA for the CDR3: TGTGCCATCAGCGCAGGGAATAGCAATCAGCCCCAGCATTTT. The chain carries TRBV10-3 and TRBJ1-5; TRBD1 might be the D (5 bases). The V end was cut by 6 bases, the J end by 0 bases, with 9 bases between. Germline V CDR1 and CDR2: ENHRY, SYGVKD. There are 14 residues in the CDR3.

The J gene is TRBJ2-2, the V gene TRBV4-1, with 11 positions matching TRBD1. CDR1 and CDR2 from the germline V gene are MGHRA and YSYEKL. J was trimmed by 6 bases and V by 6 bases; bases with no gene match: 12. This CDR3 is built from 17 residues. The CDR3 coding sequence is TGCGCCAGCAGGGGGACAGGGGGTTACATAGGTCCCGGGGAGCTGTTTTTT. Protein sequence: CASRGTGGYIGPGELFF.

The J gene is TRBJ2-4, the V gene TRBV19; D may match TRBD1 or TRBD2 (5 bases each). The length of the CDR3 is 16 residues. CDR1 is LNHDA and CDR2 is SQIVND in the germline V gene (reference sequence). Between the trimmed V and J ends, which lost 4 bases and 0 bases, there was a span of 13 bases. The CDR3 reads CASSSRGGLAKNIQYF. The DNA of the CDR3 is TGTGCCAGTAGTAGTCGTGGGGGATTAGCCAAAAACATTCAGTACTTC.